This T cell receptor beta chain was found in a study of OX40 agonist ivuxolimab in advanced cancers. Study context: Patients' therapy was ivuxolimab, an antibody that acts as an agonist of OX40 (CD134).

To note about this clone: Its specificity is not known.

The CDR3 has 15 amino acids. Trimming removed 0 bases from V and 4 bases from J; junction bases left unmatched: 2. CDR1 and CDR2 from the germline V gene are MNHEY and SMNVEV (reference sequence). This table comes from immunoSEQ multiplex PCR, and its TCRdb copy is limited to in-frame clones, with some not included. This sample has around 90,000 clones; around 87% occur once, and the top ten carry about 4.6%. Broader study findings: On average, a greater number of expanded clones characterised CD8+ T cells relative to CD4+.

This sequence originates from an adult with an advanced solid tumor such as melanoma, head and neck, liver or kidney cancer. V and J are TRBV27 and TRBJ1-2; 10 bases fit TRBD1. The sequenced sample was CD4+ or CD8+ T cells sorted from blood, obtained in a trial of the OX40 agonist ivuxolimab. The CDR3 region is CASSLSGQGFYGYTF. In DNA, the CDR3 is TGTGCCAGCAGTTTATCGGGACAGGGGTTCTATGGCTACACCTTC.